The clone carrying this T cell receptor (beta chain) was found a few times. Antigen specificity is unknown. CDR1 DFQATT and CDR2 SNEGSKA come from the germline V gene (reference sequence). The CDR3 loop spans 13 amino acids. With 6 bases removed from V and 3 bases from J, the gap between germline ends came to 15 bases. Combining a sample-barcoded 5' primer with a J-beta primer mix, a second PCR ran for about 7 to 12 cycles. Each CDR3 protein is one row after TCRdb ran MiXCR on the 5' RACE reads. There are 750,000 to 950,000 distinct CDR3 sequences in the sample; 53% occur only once, and about 42% lies in the top ten. This record comes from a study of blood T cells in healthy people across ages. Study-level findings and limits: As age increased, TCR beta diversity per million T cells fell in a roughly linear fashion. The study found TCR beta diversity correlated strongly with naive T cell percentage. The lack of PBMC sorting stopped any conclusive naive versus antigen-experienced comparison.

Extracted total RNA amounted to at least 6 micrograms for each sample. This chain links TRBV20-1 with TRBJ2-7; D perhaps matches TRBD2 (5 bases). The sample taken for sequencing was blood. The sequence was collected from a man aged 80 or over in good health. The CDR3 loop reads CSAAASSYYEQYF. In DNA form, the CDR3 reads TGCAGTGCAGCCGCTAGCTCTTACTACGAGCAGTACTTC.